This TCR beta chain was identified during a study of control samples from healthy donors and cancer patients. Profiled with immunoSEQ multiplex PCR; TCRdb holds only in-frame clones, not every one. Of some 77,000 clones in the sample, 85% to 90% were seen once. V was cut by 6 bases and J by 7 bases, with 25 bases left in between. CDR1 is KGHSH and CDR2 is LQKENI in the germline V gene. The CDR3 is 16 residues long. This sequence originates from a woman in her sixties in good health. The chain employs TRBV18 and TRBJ2-7; the D gene could be TRBD1 or TRBD2 (6 bases each). Input material: blood. This CDR3 reads CASSPKQGLAVSEQYF. The CDR3 bases are TGTGCCAGCTCCCCGAAACAGGGACTTGCGGTCAGTGAGCAGTACTTC.